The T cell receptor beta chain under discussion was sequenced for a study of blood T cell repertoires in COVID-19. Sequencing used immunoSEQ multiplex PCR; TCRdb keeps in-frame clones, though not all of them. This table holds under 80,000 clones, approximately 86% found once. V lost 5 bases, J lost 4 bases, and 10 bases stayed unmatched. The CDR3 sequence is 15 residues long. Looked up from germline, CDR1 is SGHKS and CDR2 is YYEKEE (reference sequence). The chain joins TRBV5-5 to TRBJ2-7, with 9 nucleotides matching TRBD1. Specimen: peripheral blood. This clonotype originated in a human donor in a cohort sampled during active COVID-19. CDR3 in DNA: TGTGCCAGCAGGCGGACAGGGGACCGGGGGTACGAGCAGTACTTC. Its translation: CASRRTGDRGYEQYF. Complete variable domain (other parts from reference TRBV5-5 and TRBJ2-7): DAGVTQSPTHLIKTRGQQVTLRCSPISGHKSVSWYQQVLGQGPQFIFQYYEKEERGRGNFPDRFSARQFPNYSSELNVNALLLGDSALYLCASRRTGDRGYEQYFGPGTRLTVT.